The rows below give T cell receptor beta chains drawn from one sample of a study of blood T cells in healthy people across ages. Using its own MiXCR run on the 5' RACE reads, TCRdb lists one record per CDR3 protein. The sample lists about 720,000 distinct CDR3 sequences; over 20% were seen once. The sequenced material came from blood. The receptor source for this set is an older man in good health. Both conserved end residues are part of each CDR3. A D gene is named only where the DNA matches it firmly. Rows give clone size only sometimes, using once, few, many, or a class for an expanded clone.

D gene,J gene,clone size,V gene,CDR3 protein,CDR3 DNA
.,TRBJ2-1,.,TRBV3-1,CASSQEGRGYNEQFF,TGTGCCAGCAGCCAAGAAGGCAGGGGATACAATGAGCAGTTCTTC
TRBD1,TRBJ1-4,few,TRBV29-1,CSAETGGSEKLFF,TGCAGCGCTGAGACAGGGGGCTCTGAAAAACTGTTTTTT
.,TRBJ2-3,.,TRBV3-1,CASSHPGLSDTQYF,TGTGCCAGCAGCCACCCCGGACTGTCAGATACGCAGTATTTT
TRBD1,TRBJ1-4,.,TRBV3-1,CASSPGQGALVNEELFF,TGTGCCAGCAGCCCTGGACAGGGGGCGCTTGTTAATGAAGAACTGTTTTTT
.,TRBJ2-1,.,TRBV5-1,CASSSLTERVQFF,TGCGCCAGCAGCTCTCTGACTGAGCGGGTGCAGTTCTTC
TRBD2,TRBJ2-1,few,TRBV25-1,CASRKDGGVGGGEQFF,TGTGCCAGCAGAAAGGACGGAGGGGTGGGCGGGGGTGAGCAGTTCTTC
.,TRBJ1-2,.,TRBV28,CASSFIRGDGYTF,TGTGCCAGCAGTTTCATAAGGGGAGACGGCTACACCTTC
.,TRBJ2-3,.,TRBV12-3/TRBV12-4,CASSSWEAPSQYF,TGTGCCAGCAGTAGCTGGGAGGCCCCCTCGCAGTATTTT
.,TRBJ1-2,few,TRBV2,CASSERAPGYGYTF,TGTGCCAGCAGTGAAAGGGCCCCAGGGTATGGCTACACCTTC
.,TRBJ2-3,.,TRBV28,CASSRRTSTDTQYF,TGTGCCAGCAGTCGCCGTACTAGCACAGATACGCAGTATTTT
.,TRBJ1-2,.,TRBV12-3/TRBV12-4,CASSQQANYGYTF,TGTGCCAGCAGTCAACAGGCGAACTATGGCTACACCTTC
.,TRBJ2-1,.,TRBV11-3,CARTSGSKNEQFF,TGTGCCAGAACTAGTGGGAGTAAGAATGAGCAGTTCTTC
TRBD2,TRBJ2-3,.,TRBV28,CASSVTLAGADMQYF,TGTGCCAGCAGTGTCACACTAGCGGGGGCAGATATGCAGTATTTT
.,TRBJ2-7,few,TRBV3-1,CASSQTGTPHEQYF,TGTGCCAGCAGCCAAACCGGGACGCCCCACGAGCAGTACTTC
.,TRBJ2-5,once,TRBV19,CASSMGYSGIEETQYF,TGTGCCAGTAGTATGGGTTATTCGGGCATAGAGGAGACCCAGTACTTC
TRBD1,TRBJ1-5,.,TRBV2,CASTHRDRGPQPQHF,TGTGCCAGCACCCACCGGGACAGGGGGCCTCAGCCCCAGCATTTT
TRBD2,TRBJ2-1,few,TRBV19,CASSIDGGRGSYNEQFF,TGTGCCAGTAGTATAGATGGCGGGAGGGGCTCCTACAATGAGCAGTTCTTC
TRBD1,TRBJ2-3,.,TRBV20-1,CSATTGDHTDTQYF,TGCAGTGCGACGACAGGGGACCACACAGATACGCAGTATTTT
TRBD2,TRBJ2-3,.,TRBV30,CAWSGTSGKGDTQYF,TGTGCCTGGAGTGGGACTAGCGGGAAAGGAGATACGCAGTATTTT
.,TRBJ2-3,.,TRBV20-1,CSARGRSQRPDIHGISGDTQYF,TGCAGTGCTAGAGGGAGAAGCCAGCGTCCGGACATTCACGGGATCTCGGGGGATACGCAGTATTTT
TRBD1,TRBJ2-7,few,TRBV7-9,CASSSTGANEQYF,TGTGCCAGCAGCTCTACAGGGGCTAACGAGCAGTACTTC
TRBD2,TRBJ2-4,.,TRBV12-3/TRBV12-4,CASSHPGGENIQYF,TGTGCCAGCAGCCATCCGGGAGGCGAAAACATTCAGTACTTC
.,TRBJ1-2,.,TRBV14,CASSRYREGYTF,TGTGCCAGCAGCCGATACAGGGAGGGCTACACCTTC
.,TRBJ1-1,few,TRBV29-1,CSVEVPNDRAFF,TGCAGCGTTGAAGTCCCTAATGATCGGGCTTTCTTT
.,TRBJ2-3,.,TRBV12-3/TRBV12-4,CASSATGPRTDTQYF,TGTGCCAGCAGCGCAACAGGCCCTAGGACAGATACGCAGTATTTT
TRBD2,TRBJ2-2,few,TRBV11-2,CASSLGGRETGELFF,TGTGCCAGCAGCTTAGGCGGGAGGGAAACCGGGGAGCTGTTTTTT
.,TRBJ1-5,few,TRBV12-3/TRBV12-4,CASTQGRNNQPQHF,TGTGCCAGCACTCAAGGGAGGAACAATCAGCCCCAGCATTTT
.,TRBJ2-7,.,TRBV2,CASRPQVQNEQYF,TGTGCCAGCAGGCCGCAAGTACAGAACGAGCAGTACTTC
.,TRBJ2-1,few,TRBV20-1,CSARDVSGYNEQFF,TGCAGTGCTAGAGATGTTAGTGGCTACAATGAGCAGTTCTTC
.,TRBJ2-1,.,TRBV5-1,CASSARDQNNEQFF,TGCGCCAGCAGCGCTCGGGACCAAAACAATGAGCAGTTCTTC
TRBD1,TRBJ1-1,few,TRBV5-1,CASSLVQGEGTEAFF,TGCGCCAGCAGCTTGGTCCAGGGGGAAGGCACTGAAGCTTTCTTT